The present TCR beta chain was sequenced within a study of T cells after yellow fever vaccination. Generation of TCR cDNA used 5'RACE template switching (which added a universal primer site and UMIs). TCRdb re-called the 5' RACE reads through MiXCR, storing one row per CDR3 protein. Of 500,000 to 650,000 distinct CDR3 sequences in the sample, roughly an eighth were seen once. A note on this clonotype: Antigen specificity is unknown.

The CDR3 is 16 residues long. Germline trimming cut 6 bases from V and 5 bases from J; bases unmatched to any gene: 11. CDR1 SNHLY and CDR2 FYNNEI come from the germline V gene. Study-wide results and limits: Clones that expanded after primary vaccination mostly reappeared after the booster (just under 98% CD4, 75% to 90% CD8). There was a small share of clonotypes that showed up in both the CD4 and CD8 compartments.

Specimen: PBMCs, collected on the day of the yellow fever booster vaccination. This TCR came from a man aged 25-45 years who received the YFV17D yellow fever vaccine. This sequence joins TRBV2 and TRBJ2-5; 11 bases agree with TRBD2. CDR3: CASSVLGLAARETQYF. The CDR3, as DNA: TGTGCCAGCAGCGTATTGGGACTAGCGGCCAGGGAGACCCAGTACTTC.